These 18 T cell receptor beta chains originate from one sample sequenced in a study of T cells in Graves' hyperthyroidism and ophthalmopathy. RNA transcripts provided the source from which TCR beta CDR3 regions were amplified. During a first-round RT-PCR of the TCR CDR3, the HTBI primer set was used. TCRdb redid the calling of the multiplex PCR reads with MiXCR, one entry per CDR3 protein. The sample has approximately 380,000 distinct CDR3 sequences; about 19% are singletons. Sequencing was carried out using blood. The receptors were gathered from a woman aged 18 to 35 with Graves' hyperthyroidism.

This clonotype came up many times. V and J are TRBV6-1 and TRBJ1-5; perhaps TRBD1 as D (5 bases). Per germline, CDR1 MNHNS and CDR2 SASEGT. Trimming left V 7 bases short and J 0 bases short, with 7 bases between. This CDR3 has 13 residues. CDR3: CASTRVSNQPQHF. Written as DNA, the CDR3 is TGTGCCAGCACCAGGGTTAGCAATCAGCCCCAGCATTTT.

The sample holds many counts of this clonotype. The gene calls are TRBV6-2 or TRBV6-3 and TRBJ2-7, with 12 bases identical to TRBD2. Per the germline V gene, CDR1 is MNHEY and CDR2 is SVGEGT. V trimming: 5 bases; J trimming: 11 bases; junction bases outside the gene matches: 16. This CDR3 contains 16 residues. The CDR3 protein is CASSPPTSGGIRGEYF. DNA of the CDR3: TGTGCCAGCAGTCCGCCGACTAGCGGGGGAATCCGCGGGGAGTACTTC.

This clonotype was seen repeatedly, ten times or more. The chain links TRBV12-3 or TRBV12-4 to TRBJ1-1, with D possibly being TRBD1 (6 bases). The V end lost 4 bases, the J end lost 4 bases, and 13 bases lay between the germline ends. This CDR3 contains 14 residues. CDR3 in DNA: TGTGCCAGCAGTTCACGGACAGTCGCCACTGAAGCTTTCTTT. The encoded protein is CASSSRTVATEAFF.

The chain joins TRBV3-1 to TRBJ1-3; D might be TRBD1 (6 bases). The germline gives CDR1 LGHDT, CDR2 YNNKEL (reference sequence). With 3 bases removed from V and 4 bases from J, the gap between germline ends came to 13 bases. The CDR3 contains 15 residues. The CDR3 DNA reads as TGTGCCAGCAGCCAGATATGGGACAACGGAAACACCATATATTTT. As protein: CASSQIWDNGNTIYF.

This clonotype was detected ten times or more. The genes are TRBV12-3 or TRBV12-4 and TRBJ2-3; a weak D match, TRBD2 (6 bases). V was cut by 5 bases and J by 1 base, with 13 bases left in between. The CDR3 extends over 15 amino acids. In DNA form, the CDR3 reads TGTGCCAGCAGTCAGAGACAGCGGGGCACAGATACGCAGTATTTT. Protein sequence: CASSQRQRGTDTQYF.

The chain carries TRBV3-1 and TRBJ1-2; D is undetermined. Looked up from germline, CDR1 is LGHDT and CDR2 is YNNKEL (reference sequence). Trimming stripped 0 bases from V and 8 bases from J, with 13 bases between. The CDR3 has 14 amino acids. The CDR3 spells CASSQDLVGRGYTF. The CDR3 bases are TGTGCCAGCAGCCAAGATTTGGTCGGCAGGGGCTACACCTTC.

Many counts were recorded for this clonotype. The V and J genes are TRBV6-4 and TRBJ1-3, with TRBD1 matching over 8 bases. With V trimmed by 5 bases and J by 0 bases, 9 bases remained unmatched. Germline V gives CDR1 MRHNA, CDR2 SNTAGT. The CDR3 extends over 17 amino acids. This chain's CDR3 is CASSLRTGLSSGNTIYF. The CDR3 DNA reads TGTGCCAGCAGTCTGCGGACAGGGCTATCCTCTGGAAACACCATATATTTT.

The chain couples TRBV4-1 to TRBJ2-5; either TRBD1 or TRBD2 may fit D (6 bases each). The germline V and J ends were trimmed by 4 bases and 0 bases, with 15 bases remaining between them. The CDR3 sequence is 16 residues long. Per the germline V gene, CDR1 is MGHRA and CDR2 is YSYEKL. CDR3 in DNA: TGCGCCAGCAGCCGGAGGGGGGAAGGGTACCAAGAGACCCAGTACTTC. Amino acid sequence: CASSRRGEGYQETQYF.

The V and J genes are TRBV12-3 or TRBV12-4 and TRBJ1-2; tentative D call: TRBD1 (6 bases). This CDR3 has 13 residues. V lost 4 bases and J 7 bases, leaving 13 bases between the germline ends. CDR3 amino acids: CASSYRTDAGYTF. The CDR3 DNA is TGTGCCAGCAGTTACCGGACAGACGCTGGCTACACCTTC.

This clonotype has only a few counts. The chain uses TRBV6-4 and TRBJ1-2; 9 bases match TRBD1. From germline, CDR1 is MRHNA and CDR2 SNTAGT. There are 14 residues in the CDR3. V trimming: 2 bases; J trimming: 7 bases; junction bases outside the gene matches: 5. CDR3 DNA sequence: TGTGCCAGCAGTGACCCCGGGACAGGGTCTGGCTACACCTTC. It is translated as CASSDPGTGSGYTF.

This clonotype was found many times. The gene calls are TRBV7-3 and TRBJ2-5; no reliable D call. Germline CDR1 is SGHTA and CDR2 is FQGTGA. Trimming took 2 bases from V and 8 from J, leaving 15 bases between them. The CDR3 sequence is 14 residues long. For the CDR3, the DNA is TGTGCCAGCAGCTTATTAGGGCACAGTGGAACCCAGTACTTC. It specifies CASSLLGHSGTQYF.

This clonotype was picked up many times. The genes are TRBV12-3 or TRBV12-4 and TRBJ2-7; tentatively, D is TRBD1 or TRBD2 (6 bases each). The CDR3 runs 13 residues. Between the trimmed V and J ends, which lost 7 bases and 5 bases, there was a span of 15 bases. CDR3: CASTLQGRNEQYF. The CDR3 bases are TGTGCCAGCACCCTGCAGGGGAGGAACGAGCAGTACTTC.

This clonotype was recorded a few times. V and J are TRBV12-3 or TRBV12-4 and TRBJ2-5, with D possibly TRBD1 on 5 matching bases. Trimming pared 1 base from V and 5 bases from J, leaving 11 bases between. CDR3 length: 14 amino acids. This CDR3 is CASSLGARAETQYF. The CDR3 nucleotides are TGTGCCAGCAGTTTAGGTGCCAGGGCCGAGACCCAGTACTTC.

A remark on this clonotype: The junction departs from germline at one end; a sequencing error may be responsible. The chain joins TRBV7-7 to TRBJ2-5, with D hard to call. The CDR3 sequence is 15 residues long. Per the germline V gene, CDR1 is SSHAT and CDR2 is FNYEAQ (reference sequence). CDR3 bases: TGTGCTAGCAGCTTAAGTAGGAGTGCCCAAGAGACCCAGTACTTC. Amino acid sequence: CASSLSRSAQETQYF.

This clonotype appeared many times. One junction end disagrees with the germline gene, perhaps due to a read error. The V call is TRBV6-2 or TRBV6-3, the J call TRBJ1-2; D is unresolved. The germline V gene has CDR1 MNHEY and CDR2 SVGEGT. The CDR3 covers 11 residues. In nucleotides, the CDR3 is TGTGCCAGCAGGTACTCGGGTGGCTACACCTTC. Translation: CASRYSGGYTF.

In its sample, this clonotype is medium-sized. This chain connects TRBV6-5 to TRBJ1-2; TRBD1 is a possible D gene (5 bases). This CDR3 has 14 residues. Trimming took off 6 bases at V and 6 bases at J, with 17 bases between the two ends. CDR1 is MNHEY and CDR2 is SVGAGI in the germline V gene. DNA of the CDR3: TGTGCCAGCAGGCGACGGGGACGGGGGGATGGCTACACCTTC. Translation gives CASRRRGRGDGYTF.

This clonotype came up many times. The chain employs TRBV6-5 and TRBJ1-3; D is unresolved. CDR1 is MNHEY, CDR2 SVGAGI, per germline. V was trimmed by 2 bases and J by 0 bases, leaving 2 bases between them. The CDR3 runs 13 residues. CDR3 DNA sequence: TGTGCCAGCAGTTACCGCTCTGGAAACACCATATATTTT. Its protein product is CASSYRSGNTIYF.

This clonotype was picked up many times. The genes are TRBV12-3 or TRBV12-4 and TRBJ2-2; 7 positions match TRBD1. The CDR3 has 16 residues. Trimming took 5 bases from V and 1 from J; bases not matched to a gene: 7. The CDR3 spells CASSTPGQLNTGELFF. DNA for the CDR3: TGTGCCAGCAGTACACCGGGACAGCTGAACACCGGGGAGCTGTTTTTT.